The present entry profiles one T cell receptor beta chain with its context. This PCR relied on a set of 60 Vbeta primers and 13 Jbeta primers. Repertoires were generated with immunoSEQ multiplex PCR, while TCRdb's copy carries only in-frame clones and drops some. The sample comprises some 76,000 clones, approximately 84% of which are singletons, and approximately 2.4% rests with the top ten. This sample was included in a study of cytomegalovirus exposure and HLA in healthy donors. Sequencing used PBMCs. The origin of this receptor is a woman aged 50 to 60 in good health and CMV-seronegative.

CDR3 sequence reads: CASSPAEISNEQFF. The CDR3 DNA reads as TGTGCCAGCAGCCCCGCCGAGATTTCCAATGAGCAGTTCTTC. The chain couples TRBV7-9 to TRBJ2-1; no definite D call. The CDR3 spans 14 residues. Germline V lookup: CDR1 SEHNR, CDR2 FQNEAQ (reference sequence). V dropped 5 bases and J dropped 6 bases, with 14 bases sitting between them.